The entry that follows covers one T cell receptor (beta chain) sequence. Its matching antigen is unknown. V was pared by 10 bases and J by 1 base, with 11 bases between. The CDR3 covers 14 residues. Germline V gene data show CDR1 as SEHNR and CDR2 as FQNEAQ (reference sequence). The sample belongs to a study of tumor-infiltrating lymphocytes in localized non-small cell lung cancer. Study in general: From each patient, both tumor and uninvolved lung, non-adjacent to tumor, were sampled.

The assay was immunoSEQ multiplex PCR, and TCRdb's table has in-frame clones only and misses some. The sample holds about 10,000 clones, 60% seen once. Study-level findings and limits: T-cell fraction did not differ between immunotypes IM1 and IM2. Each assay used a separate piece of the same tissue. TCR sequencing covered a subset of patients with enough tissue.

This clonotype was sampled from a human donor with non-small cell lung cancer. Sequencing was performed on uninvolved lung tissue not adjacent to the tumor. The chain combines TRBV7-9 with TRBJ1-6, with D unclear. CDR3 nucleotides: TGTGCCACCCTGAGGGAGTCCTATAATTCACCCCTCCACTTT. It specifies CATLRESYNSPLHF.